The 9 T cell receptor beta chains below come from one sample, sequenced in a study of PD-1 blockade in classical Hodgkin lymphoma. Each of the patients experienced relapse following autologous stem cell transplantation, and their brentuximab vedotin exposure differed. Only in-frame clones appear in the TCRdb table, and some are missing; sequencing was by immunoSEQ multiplex PCR. Of about 86,000 clones in the sample, 80% to 90% are singletons; the top ten hold about 10%. This material consisted of peripheral blood mononuclear cells (PBMCs), taken before the second cycle of nivolumab. All receptors come from a human donor with classical Hodgkin lymphoma.

The rearrangement links TRBV11-2 to TRBJ2-7; D is ambiguous. The germline V gene has CDR1 SGHAT and CDR2 FQNNGV. Deletions cut 0 bases from V and 2 bases from J, with 8 bases between. CDR3 length: 14 amino acids. The CDR3 loop reads CASSLETNPYEQYF. The CDR3 nucleotides are TGTGCCAGCAGCTTAGAGACAAACCCCTACGAGCAGTACTTC.

This rearrangement joins TRBV19 to TRBJ1-1; 7 bases line up with TRBD1. The CDR3 totals 15 residues. Losses at the gene ends were 4 bases for V and 0 bases for J; bases not matched to a gene: 5. Germline V CDR1 and CDR2: LNHDA, SQIVND (reference sequence). DNA for the CDR3: TGTGCCAGTAGTAGGGGGACAGCCCTGAACACTGAAGCTTTCTTT. It yields the protein CASSRGTALNTEAFF.

The chain uses TRBV30 and TRBJ2-3; D is perhaps TRBD2 (6 bases). Trimming stripped 1 base from V and 14 bases from J, with 16 bases between. This CDR3 has 12 residues. The V gene's germline CDR1 is GTSNPN and CDR2 SVGIG (reference sequence). The DNA of the CDR3 is TGTGCCTGGAGTGCCGGGCGGGAAAAGGCGTATTTT. Amino acids: CAWSAGREKAYF.

This chain uses TRBV7-9 with TRBJ2-1; the D gene is possibly TRBD2 (6 bases). Germline V gives CDR1 SEHNR, CDR2 FQNEAQ (reference sequence). Trimming took off 5 bases at V and 5 bases at J, with 25 bases between the two ends. The CDR3 is 18 residues long. The CDR3 DNA follows: TGTGCCAGCAGCCGTTTGGCCACTATGGGACTTTTTAACAATGAGCAGTTCTTC. This gives the protein CASSRLATMGLFNNEQFF.

This chain joins TRBV29-1 and TRBJ1-3, with 10 bases identical to TRBD1. The V gene end was trimmed by 7 bases and the J gene end by 2 bases; junction bases not matched to a gene: 5. CDR3 length equals 14 residues. Germline values: CDR1 SQVTM, CDR2 ANQGSEA. CDR3 bases: TGCAGCGCTCGACAGGGGGCCGCTGGAAACACCATATATTTT. This sequence encodes CSARQGAAGNTIYF.

The chain recombines TRBV5-1 with TRBJ1-5, with D unresolved. Per the germline V gene, CDR1 is SGHRS and CDR2 is YFSETQ. The ends were cut back, 2 bases at V and 2 bases at J, with 11 bases in the middle. The CDR3 has 15 residues. DNA of the CDR3: TGCGCCAGCAGCTTTAGCCCCGGGGGCAATCAGCCCCAGCATTTT. It is translated as CASSFSPGGNQPQHF. Filled out from reference TRBV5-1 and TRBJ1-5, the complete variable domain reads KAGVTQTPRYLIKTRGQQVTLSCSPISGHRSVSWYQQTPGQGLQFLFEYFSETQRNKGNFPGRFSGRQFSNSRSEMNVSTLELGDSALYLCASSFSPGGNQPQHFGDGTRLSIL.

V gene TRBV11-1 combines with J gene TRBJ2-1, with D perhaps matching TRBD1 or TRBD2 (6 bases each). The CDR3 is 17 amino acids. The germline V gene encodes CDR1 SGHAT and CDR2 FQDESV (reference sequence). V was cut by 1 base and J by 0 bases, with 13 bases left in between. In DNA form, the CDR3 reads TGTGCCAGCAGCTTAGTGGGGGGCGGAAGCTCCTACAATGAGCAGTTCTTC. This sequence encodes CASSLVGGGSSYNEQFF.

The CDR3 is CASSQGARTGYGYTF. CDR3 DNA sequence: TGTGCCAGCAGCCAAGGGGCTAGGACGGGCTATGGCTACACCTTC. The V gene is TRBV21-1, the J gene TRBJ1-2. TRBV21-1 is termed a pseudogene. The CDR3 loop spans 15 amino acids.

The CDR3: CASSVAGPHSGANVLTF. The DNA of the CDR3 is TGTGCCAGTAGTGTAGCGGGGCCGCACTCTGGGGCCAACGTCCTGACTTTC. The chain recombines TRBV19 with TRBJ2-6; 8 positions agree with TRBD2. Germline CDR1 is LNHDA and CDR2 is SQIVND (reference sequence). Unmatched junction bases numbered 6, after V lost 5 bases and J lost 0 bases. There are 17 residues in the CDR3.